The 28 T cell receptor beta chains in this list originate from one sample, sequenced in a study of T-cell reconstitution after alpha-beta-depleted transplantation in children. During its preparation, the TCRbeta library received unique molecular identifiers. TCRdb reanalysed the PCR reads using MiXCR and keeps one entry per CDR3 protein. The data show 500,000 to 750,000 distinct CDR3 sequences, 13% seen once. The specimen comprised PBMCs, mostly from graft donor cells, sampled 360 days after TCRalphabeta/CD19-depleted stem cell transplant. Source of these receptors: a male patient aged 10 to 17 who had a stem cell transplant for acute myeloid leukemia, so the T cells may come from the graft donor.

The chain is built from TRBV18 and TRBJ2-3; a possible D gene is TRBD1 (5 bases). Germline CDR1 reads KGHSH; CDR2 reads LQKENI. Trimming left V 0 bases short and J 5 bases short, with 18 bases between. The CDR3 runs 17 residues. CDR3 loop: CASSPPKGPNTGDTQYF. Here the CDR3 DNA reads TGTGCCAGCTCACCACCGAAGGGTCCCAACACAGGAGATACGCAGTATTTT.

This clonotype was picked up a small number of times. This sequence joins TRBV12-3 or TRBV12-4 and TRBJ1-2, with a tentative D call TRBD1 (6 bases). This CDR3 has 13 amino acids. Trimming cost V 7 bases and J 7 bases, with 16 bases left between them. As DNA, the CDR3 is TGTGCCAGCAACCCGGGACGCAGGGGTGGCTACACCTTC. This encodes CASNPGRRGGYTF.

V usage is TRBV7-6 and J usage is TRBJ2-7, with TRBD2 matching 9 bases. The CDR3 is 16 residues long. V dropped 5 bases and J dropped 4; count of bases not matched to a gene: 12. CDR1 and CDR2 (germline): SGHVS, FNYEAQ. The CDR3 is CASSHLEAGGTYEQYF. The CDR3 nucleotides read TGTGCCAGCAGCCACCTAGAGGCGGGAGGGACATACGAGCAGTACTTC.

There are a few counts of this clonotype. V and J are TRBV29-1 and TRBJ2-5; no clear D gene. V lost 4 bases to trimming and J lost 0 bases, with 15 bases between them. Germline V gives CDR1 SQVTM, CDR2 ANQGSEA. This CDR3 contains 15 residues. The CDR3 protein is CSVVVGVGYQETQYF. The CDR3 nucleotides read TGCAGCGTTGTTGTCGGCGTGGGGTACCAAGAGACCCAGTACTTC.

This clonotype has more than one count but fewer than ten. The rearrangement joins TRBV3-1 to TRBJ1-2; perhaps TRBD1 as D (6 bases). The CDR3 runs to 15 residues. With 0 bases removed from V and 4 bases from J, the gap between germline ends came to 12 bases. CDR1 LGHDT and CDR2 YNNKEL come from the germline V gene (reference sequence). CDR3 sequence reads: CASSQEWDNLYGYTF. In DNA, the CDR3 is TGTGCCAGCAGCCAAGAATGGGACAACCTCTATGGCTACACCTTC.

This clonotype came up a few times. V and J are TRBV6-6 and TRBJ2-7; no definite D call. V was pared by 6 bases and J by 6 bases, with 12 bases between. Germline CDR1 is MNHNY and CDR2 is SVGAGI (reference sequence). This CDR3 has 12 amino acids. The CDR3 coding sequence is TGTGCCAGCAGCTACCCATCCGGCGAGCAGTACTTC. Translating gives CASSYPSGEQYF.

The chain combines TRBV12-3 or TRBV12-4 with TRBJ2-1, with 8 bases identical to TRBD2. This CDR3 spans 16 amino acids. The V segment lost 0 bases and the J segment 4 bases; nucleotides outside the gene matches: 5. CDR3 loop: CASSLAPTSGYNEQFF. CDR3 coding DNA: TGTGCCAGCAGTTTAGCTCCAACTAGCGGTTACAATGAGCAGTTCTTC.

This clonotype was seen a few times. V is TRBV20-1 and J is TRBJ2-6; D might be TRBD1 or TRBD2, each matching 5 bases. Germline V CDR1 and CDR2: DFQATT, SNEGSKA (reference sequence). The CDR3 contains 15 residues. With 0 bases removed from V and 0 bases from J, the gap between germline ends came to 6 bases. The CDR3: CSARDGGSGANVLTF. Written as DNA, the CDR3 is TGCAGTGCTAGAGATGGGGGCTCTGGGGCCAACGTCCTGACTTTC.

This clonotype was recorded many times. The rearrangement joins TRBV6-4 to TRBJ2-2, with 12 bases that match TRBD2. The germline V gene has CDR1 MRHNA and CDR2 SNTAGT. This CDR3 is built from 22 residues. With 5 bases clipped from V and 3 bases from J, the junction kept 22 bases outside the gene matches. For the CDR3, the DNA is TGTGCCAGCAGTCCACCCCCTTCCTTGGCTAGCGGGAGGGCCGATGACACCGGGGAGCTGTTTTTT. Its translation is CASSPPPSLASGRADDTGELFF.

This chain connects TRBV7-6 to TRBJ2-5, with D perhaps being TRBD1 or TRBD2 (5 bases each). Germline V gene sequence: CDR1 SGHVS, CDR2 FNYEAQ. CDR3 size: 16 residues. Deletions cut 1 base from V and 5 bases from J, with 17 bases between. The CDR3 sequence: CASSLGTRGRRETQYF. CDR3 nucleotides: TGTGCCAGCAGCTTAGGGACTCGGGGCAGGAGGGAGACCCAGTACTTC.

This clonotype was observed a handful of times. V is TRBV3-1 and J is TRBJ2-1; D gene uncertain. The CDR3 is made up of 15 amino acids. V shed 4 bases and J shed 7 bases, with 17 bases lying between them. Germline CDR1 is LGHDT and CDR2 is YNNKEL (reference sequence). CDR3 loop: CASSPREGLGNEQFF. The CDR3 DNA is TGTGCCAGCAGCCCCCGTGAAGGGCTGGGGAATGAGCAGTTCTTC.

There are many counts of this clonotype. The V gene is TRBV11-2, the J gene TRBJ2-7; no definite D call. V gave up 5 bases and J gave up 2 bases, with 13 bases separating them. The CDR3 sequence is 14 residues long. CDR1 is SGHAT and CDR2 is FQNNGV in the germline V gene. Here the CDR3 reads CASSPWAAAYEQYF. In DNA form, the CDR3 reads TGTGCCAGCAGCCCTTGGGCGGCTGCCTACGAGCAGTACTTC.

This clonotype has just a few counts. V and J are TRBV20-1 and TRBJ2-7; D not certain. The germline CDR1 and CDR2 sequences are DFQATT and SNEGSKA (reference sequence). CDR3 length equals 16 residues. With 6 bases removed from V and 0 bases from J, the gap between germline ends came to 21 bases. CDR3 in DNA: TGCAGTGCCCTTCACCCCACGGCTATTATCTCCTACGAGCAGTACTTC. Translating gives CSALHPTAIISYEQYF.

This clonotype showed up just a few times. This chain uses TRBV19 with TRBJ2-7, with 8 nucleotides matching TRBD1. Germline V lookup: CDR1 LNHDA, CDR2 SQIVND (reference sequence). This CDR3 has 17 amino acids. The trim removed 6 bases at V and 5 bases at J, leaving 18 bases unmatched. Here the CDR3 reads CASSFTTPRGQGNEQYF. CDR3 DNA: TGTGCCAGTAGCTTTACCACGCCGCGCGGACAGGGAAACGAGCAGTACTTC.

This clonotype occurred a few times. The chain couples TRBV29-1 to TRBJ1-4, with 8 bases matching TRBD1. V was pared by 7 bases and J by 7 bases, with 8 bases of the junction left unmatched. CDR3 size: 13 residues. From germline, CDR1 is SQVTM and CDR2 ANQGSEA. The DNA of the CDR3 is TGCAGCGCCGACAGGGGAGTGGGTGAAAAACTGTTTTTT. Its protein is CSADRGVGEKLFF.

V and J are TRBV7-3 and TRBJ1-1; D possibly corresponds to TRBD1 (5 bases). CDR3 length: 13 amino acids. Trimming took off 3 bases at V and 7 bases at J, with 12 bases between the two ends. CDR1 is SGHTA and CDR2 is FQGTGA in the germline V gene. The CDR3 loop is CASSLRAQGEAFF. Written as DNA, the CDR3 is TGTGCCAGCAGCTTGAGGGCGCAGGGTGAAGCTTTCTTT.

This clonotype was observed a few times. This CDR3 is CASSQGGLGSSYEQYF. The CDR3 DNA sequence: TGTGCCAGCAGCCAGGGTGGACTAGGCTCTTCCTACGAGCAGTACTTC. The genes are TRBV3-1 and TRBJ2-7, with 7 bases fitting TRBD2. Germline CDR1 is LGHDT and CDR2 is YNNKEL (reference sequence). The CDR3 totals 16 residues. V was pared by 3 bases and J by 1 base, with 9 bases of the junction left unmatched.

This clonotype showed up many times. The chain couples TRBV20-1 to TRBJ2-2, with TRBD2 identical over 8 bases. Germline V lookup: CDR1 DFQATT, CDR2 SNEGSKA (reference sequence). This CDR3 is 16 amino acids long. J was trimmed by 6 bases and V by 6 bases; bases with no gene match: 15. The CDR3 DNA is TGCAGTGCAACTCCCGGGACTAGAAGGTCGCCCGGGGAGCTGTTTTTT. It codes for CSATPGTRRSPGELFF.

This chain uses TRBV3-1 with TRBJ2-3; 11 positions agree with TRBD2. The CDR3 spans 18 residues. From germline, CDR1 is LGHDT and CDR2 YNNKEL (reference sequence). The ends lost 4 bases at V and 3 bases at J; junction bases unmatched: 12. The CDR3 DNA sequence: TGTGCCAGCAGCCCAACTCTAGCGGGAGGTCCCATAACAGATACGCAGTATTTT. Translating it yields CASSPTLAGGPITDTQYF.

This clonotype was seen ten or more times. The J gene is TRBJ2-1, the V gene TRBV7-6, with D perhaps TRBD1 (6 bases). The germline V and J ends were trimmed by 1 base and 6 bases, with 16 bases remaining between them. The CDR3 contains 16 residues. Germline V gene lookup returns CDR1 SGHVS and CDR2 FNYEAQ. CDR3 nucleotides: TGTGCCAGCAGCTTAGGGCAGGGGAGAACTAGCAATGAGCAGTTCTTC. Amino acids: CASSLGQGRTSNEQFF.

The CDR3 sequence: CASSFRLALTTDTQYF. The CDR3 DNA follows: TGTGCCAGCAGCTTTCGACTAGCCCTAACCACAGATACGCAGTATTTT. V and J are TRBV7-9 and TRBJ2-3; TRBD2 agrees at 7 bases. Trimming at V came to 3 bases and at J to 2 bases, leaving 8 bases not matched to a gene. The germline V gene has CDR1 SEHNR and CDR2 FQNEAQ (reference sequence). The CDR3 extends over 16 amino acids.

This clonotype was counted between two and nine times. The chain links TRBV29-1 to TRBJ2-7; D is perhaps TRBD1 or TRBD2 (6 bases each). The length of the CDR3 is 14 residues. Trimming removed 5 bases from V and 3 bases from J, with 17 bases in between. Germline V gives CDR1 SQVTM, CDR2 ANQGSEA. The DNA for the CDR3 is TGCAGCGTTCCGGTGGGGGGCCAAGTCTACGAGCAGTACTTC. Protein product: CSVPVGGQVYEQYF.

There are a few counts of this clonotype. The chain combines TRBV7-2 with TRBJ2-1, with 12 bases aligning to TRBD2. The CDR3 runs 17 residues. Germline loops: CDR1 SGHTA, CDR2 FQGNSA. The V and J ends lost 6 bases and 7 bases, in that order; junction bases with no gene match: 13. The CDR3 loop reads CASRRAASGRGWNEQFF. The CDR3 DNA reads TGTGCCAGCAGACGCGCGGCTAGCGGGAGGGGATGGAATGAGCAGTTCTTC.

This clonotype has more than one count but fewer than ten. This chain uses TRBV6-2 or TRBV6-3 with TRBJ2-5; D is unclear. The ends were cut back, 0 bases at V and 4 bases at J, with 9 bases in the middle. The CDR3 has 14 residues. Germline V gives CDR1 MNHEY, CDR2 SVGEGT. The CDR3 loop is CASSYSRAGETQYF. DNA of the CDR3: TGTGCCAGCAGTTACTCTAGGGCAGGAGAGACCCAGTACTTC.

The chain employs TRBV20-1 and TRBJ2-7, with D tentatively TRBD2 (5 bases). Trimming removed 5 bases from V and 0 bases from J, with 17 bases in between. Looked up from germline, CDR1 is DFQATT and CDR2 is SNEGSKA (reference sequence). CDR3 length: 15 amino acids. CDR3 DNA sequence: TGCAGTGCTGGTCCGCCCCAGCGGTTCTCCTACGAGCAGTACTTC. It codes for CSAGPPQRFSYEQYF.

This clonotype came up a few times. V is TRBV19 and J is TRBJ1-5, with TRBD1 as a possible D gene (5 bases). Germline CDR1 reads LNHDA; CDR2 reads SQIVND (reference sequence). The CDR3 runs 15 residues. Trimming took off 4 bases at V and 4 bases at J, with 14 bases between the two ends. The CDR3 is CASSTPGRDNQPQHF. CDR3 in DNA: TGTGCCAGTAGTACCCCGGGACGTGATAATCAGCCCCAGCATTTT.

The table lists this clonotype with a few counts. The chain recombines TRBV9 with TRBJ2-1, with TRBD2 as a possible D gene (6 bases). This CDR3 has 14 residues. From germline, CDR1 is SGDLS and CDR2 YYNGEE. Trimming stripped 2 bases from V and 5 bases from J, with 11 bases between. The DNA for the CDR3 is TGTGCCAGCAGCGTTGGCGGGATAAACAATGAGCAGTTCTTC. Translating it yields CASSVGGINNEQFF.

This clonotype was recorded a few times. The chain combines TRBV28 with TRBJ2-7; D is possibly TRBD2 (5 bases). This CDR3 has 16 residues. Trimming removed 6 bases from V and 6 bases from J, with 24 bases in between. Germline V gene sequence: CDR1 MDHEN, CDR2 SYDVKM. The CDR3: CASSPGASGGFGEQYV. The CDR3 DNA reads TGTGCCAGCAGCCCCGGAGCCTCGGGCGGGTTTGGCGAGCAGTACGTC.